This T cell receptor (beta chain) emerged from a study of early T cells in non-severe SARS-CoV-2 infection. The ends were cut back, 8 bases at V and 7 bases at J, with 18 bases in the middle. This CDR3 is built from 13 residues. CDR1 and CDR2 from the germline V gene are GTSNPN and SVGIG (reference sequence). MiXCR, applied by TCRdb to the 5' RACE reads, yields one record per CDR3 protein. Of some 60,000 distinct CDR3 sequences listed, more than 9% are singletons. This chain uses TRBV30 with TRBJ2-1, with D possibly matching TRBD2 (5 bases). The clonotype comes from an adult who was a healthcare worker with PCR-confirmed SARS-CoV-2 infection or an uninfected control (not recorded which). Sequencing used whole blood. CDR3 nucleotide sequence: TGTGCCGAAGAGGGCTTTGAGGGTAATGAGCAGTTCTTC. It yields the protein CAEEGFEGNEQFF.